This is a list of T cell receptor beta chains from one sample in a study of shared clonotypes between healthy human individuals. The data were produced by immunoSEQ multiplex PCR, yet TCRdb's version contains in-frame clones alone and is incomplete. The table shows a few million clones, with approximately 93% occurring only once. Sequencing input: naive CD4+ T cells from PBMCs. Receptors originate from a young man in good health. Some clones in this sample may be carry-over from other donors' samples. Both conserved end residues are part of each CDR3. D genes are given only for firm matches. Clone size appears in some rows only: once, few, many, or a class for an expanded clone.

v_gene: TRBV28; abundance: .; j_gene: TRBJ1-2; d_gene: TRBD1; CDR3nt: TGTGCCAGCAGGACAGGGATAATCTATGGCTACACCTTC; CDR3aa: CASRTGIIYGYTF
v_gene: TRBV10-3; abundance: .; j_gene: TRBJ2-7; d_gene: .; CDR3nt: TGTGCCACCGCCTCCAGGGACGAGCAGTACTTC; CDR3aa: CATASRDEQYF
v_gene: TRBV11-2; abundance: .; j_gene: TRBJ1-5; d_gene: .; CDR3nt: TGTGCCAGCAGCCCGGCGGGAGGTCAGCCCCAGCATTTT; CDR3aa: CASSPAGGQPQHF
v_gene: TRBV7-3; abundance: .; j_gene: TRBJ2-1; d_gene: TRBD2; CDR3nt: TGTGCCAGCAGCTTATTAGGGGTAGCGGGAGCCCATGAGCAGTTCTTC; CDR3aa: CASSLLGVAGAHEQFF
v_gene: TRBV4-2; abundance: .; j_gene: TRBJ2-4; d_gene: .; CDR3nt: TGTGCCAGCAGCCAAGGGGACGTCATAGCCAAAAACATTCAGTACTTC; CDR3aa: CASSQGDVIAKNIQYF
v_gene: TRBV28; abundance: .; j_gene: TRBJ2-1; d_gene: .; CDR3nt: TGTGCCAGCAGCCGGTACAATGAGCAGTTCTTC; CDR3aa: CASSRYNEQFF
v_gene: TRBV28; abundance: .; j_gene: TRBJ2-3; d_gene: TRBD2; CDR3nt: TGTGCCAGCAGTCTACTCGGGACTAGCGGGAGTACGCAGTATTTT; CDR3aa: CASSLLGTSGSTQYF
v_gene: TRBV19; abundance: .; j_gene: TRBJ2-1; d_gene: .; CDR3nt: TGTGCCAGTAGTACCTCTAGGGGAGCGCAGTTCTTC; CDR3aa: CASSTSRGAQFF
v_gene: TRBV5-4; abundance: .; j_gene: TRBJ1-2; d_gene: .; CDR3nt: TGTGCCACCAAGCGGACTAACTATGGCTACACCTTC; CDR3aa: CATKRTNYGYTF
v_gene: TRBV18; abundance: .; j_gene: TRBJ2-5; d_gene: TRBD1; CDR3nt: TGTGCCAGCTCACCACGACAGGGGGCGGCAGAGACCCAGTACTTC; CDR3aa: CASSPRQGAAETQYF
v_gene: TRBV6-5; abundance: .; j_gene: TRBJ1-4; d_gene: .; CDR3nt: TGTGCCAGCAGGGGTCGCAGTCAGGAAAAACTGTTTTTT; CDR3aa: CASRGRSQEKLFF
v_gene: TRBV6-5; abundance: .; j_gene: TRBJ1-3; d_gene: .; CDR3nt: TGTGCCAGCAGTTACTCCCTGGGAGGTCGGGACACCATATATTTT; CDR3aa: CASSYSLGGRDTIYF
v_gene: TRBV28; abundance: .; j_gene: TRBJ1-4; d_gene: .; CDR3nt: TGTGCCAGCAGCCTCCCCAGGGAAGAAGTGTTTTTT; CDR3aa: CASSLPREEVFF
v_gene: TRBV7-8; abundance: once; j_gene: TRBJ1-4; d_gene: .; CDR3nt: TGTGCCAGCAGCCCAGTTCGGACAACTAATGAAAAACTGTTTTTT; CDR3aa: CASSPVRTTNEKLFF
v_gene: TRBV27; abundance: .; j_gene: TRBJ2-7; d_gene: .; CDR3nt: TGTGCCAGCAGTCTGGGGGGGGCGCGGAACTACGAGCAGTACTTC; CDR3aa: CASSLGGARNYEQYF
v_gene: TRBV5-1; abundance: .; j_gene: TRBJ2-1; d_gene: TRBD2; CDR3nt: TGCGCCAGCAGCCCCGGCGGGGGGTGGAGGGGTGAGCAGTTCTTC; CDR3aa: CASSPGGGWRGEQFF
v_gene: TRBV7-9; abundance: .; j_gene: TRBJ2-2; d_gene: TRBD1; CDR3nt: TGTGCCAGCAGCCCCCGGACAGGAGTGAACACCGGGGAGCTGTTTTTT; CDR3aa: CASSPRTGVNTGELFF
v_gene: TRBV5-7; abundance: .; j_gene: TRBJ2-1; d_gene: TRBD2; CDR3nt: TGTGCCAGCCCTCGGGAGCGGGAGAGGCATGAGCAGTTCTTC; CDR3aa: CASPRERERHEQFF
v_gene: TRBV27; abundance: .; j_gene: TRBJ2-3; d_gene: TRBD2; CDR3nt: TGTGCCAGCAGGAGCGGGAGAGGTTTAGCAGATACGCAGTATTTT; CDR3aa: CASRSGRGLADTQYF
v_gene: TRBV14; abundance: .; j_gene: TRBJ1-1; d_gene: .; CDR3nt: TGTGCCAGCAGCCAAGAGGAATATTACACTGAAGCTTTCTTT; CDR3aa: CASSQEEYYTEAFF
v_gene: TRBV28; abundance: .; j_gene: TRBJ1-4; d_gene: .; CDR3nt: TGTGCCAGCAGTTTAGGGGGGGCTCTGGAAAAACTGTTTTTT; CDR3aa: CASSLGGALEKLFF
v_gene: TRBV28; abundance: .; j_gene: TRBJ1-2; d_gene: TRBD1; CDR3nt: TGTGCCAGCAATGCTTTATTGGGTCAGGGGGCGAACTATGGCTACACCTTC; CDR3aa: CASNALLGQGANYGYTF
v_gene: TRBV29-1; abundance: .; j_gene: TRBJ2-1; d_gene: TRBD2; CDR3nt: TGCAGCGGCGCGGGACTAGCGGGAGTATGGAATGAGCAGTTCTTC; CDR3aa: CSGAGLAGVWNEQFF
v_gene: TRBV29-1; abundance: .; j_gene: TRBJ2-1; d_gene: .; CDR3nt: TGCAGCGTCGCTCGCTGGGGGGCGTTCAATGAGCAGTTCTTC; CDR3aa: CSVARWGAFNEQFF
v_gene: TRBV29-1; abundance: .; j_gene: TRBJ1-4; d_gene: .; CDR3nt: TGCAGCGTTCCTGACCCAGGAAGAGGTATCGAAAAACTGTTTTTT; CDR3aa: CSVPDPGRGIEKLFF
v_gene: TRBV18; abundance: once; j_gene: TRBJ2-4; d_gene: .; CDR3nt: TGTGCCAGCTCACCACCCGTAGGGACCACCAAAAACATTCAGTACTTC; CDR3aa: CASSPPVGTTKNIQYF
v_gene: TRBV5-1; abundance: .; j_gene: TRBJ2-5; d_gene: TRBD2; CDR3nt: TGCGCCAGCAGCTTGGAAAGCGGGGGGCAAGAGACCCAGTACTTC; CDR3aa: CASSLESGGQETQYF
v_gene: TRBV18; abundance: .; j_gene: TRBJ2-2; d_gene: .; CDR3nt: TGTGCCAGCTCACCAGGGGGCATCAGAATCCGTTCCGGGGAGCTGTTTTTT; CDR3aa: CASSPGGIRIRSGELFF
v_gene: TRBV9; abundance: .; j_gene: TRBJ2-3; d_gene: .; CDR3nt: TGTGCCAGCAGCGTAGGGGACCATCCCACAGATACGCAGTATTTT; CDR3aa: CASSVGDHPTDTQYF
v_gene: TRBV6-6; abundance: .; j_gene: TRBJ2-7; d_gene: .; CDR3nt: TGTGCCAGCAGTATAAAACCCCCCGAGGGACCGTACGAGCAGTACTTC; CDR3aa: CASSIKPPEGPYEQYF
v_gene: TRBV5-4; abundance: .; j_gene: TRBJ2-7; d_gene: TRBD1; CDR3nt: TGTGCCAGCAGCAACCCGGGACAGCCCTACGAGCAGTACTTC; CDR3aa: CASSNPGQPYEQYF
v_gene: TRBV5-1; abundance: .; j_gene: TRBJ2-7; d_gene: .; CDR3nt: TGCGCCAGCAGCCAGGACCCAGGGAGTCCCTACGAGCAGTACTTC; CDR3aa: CASSQDPGSPYEQYF
v_gene: TRBV7-2; abundance: .; j_gene: TRBJ2-1; d_gene: .; CDR3nt: TGTGCCAGCAGCTTAGCGGTCCATGTTGAGCAGTTCTTC; CDR3aa: CASSLAVHVEQFF
v_gene: TRBV7-9; abundance: few; j_gene: TRBJ2-4; d_gene: TRBD1; CDR3nt: TGTGCCAGCAGCCCCGACAGGGACGGACAAAACATTCAGTACTTC; CDR3aa: CASSPDRDGQNIQYF
v_gene: TRBV7-9; abundance: once; j_gene: TRBJ1-1; d_gene: .; CDR3nt: TGTGCCAGCAGCCCCCATGGGGGGTTAGGAGCTTTCTTT; CDR3aa: CASSPHGGLGAFF
v_gene: TRBV30; abundance: .; j_gene: TRBJ2-7; d_gene: .; CDR3nt: TGTGCCTGGAGTGTACGGGGCGAGCAGTACTTC; CDR3aa: CAWSVRGEQYF
v_gene: TRBV19; abundance: .; j_gene: TRBJ1-4; d_gene: .; CDR3nt: TGTGCCAGTAGTATAGGACGCCCGGGGAATGAAAAACTGTTTTTT; CDR3aa: CASSIGRPGNEKLFF
v_gene: TRBV18; abundance: .; j_gene: TRBJ1-2; d_gene: .; CDR3nt: TGTGCCAGCTCACTAACCCCGGGCAGGGGCAGCTATGGCTACACCTTC; CDR3aa: CASSLTPGRGSYGYTF
v_gene: TRBV6-5; abundance: .; j_gene: TRBJ2-7; d_gene: .; CDR3nt: TGTGCCAGCAGTTCGGTGGTGGGCGAGCAGTACTTC; CDR3aa: CASSSVVGEQYF
v_gene: TRBV14; abundance: .; j_gene: TRBJ2-7; d_gene: .; CDR3nt: TGTGCCAGCAGCCAAGCCGGGACACCAGCCAACGAGCAGTACTTC; CDR3aa: CASSQAGTPANEQYF
v_gene: TRBV28; abundance: .; j_gene: TRBJ2-1; d_gene: .; CDR3nt: TGTGCCAGCAGTTTTCCTACTATTCCGGTCCCCTCCTACAATGAGCAGTTCTTC; CDR3aa: CASSFPTIPVPSYNEQFF
v_gene: TRBV14; abundance: .; j_gene: TRBJ2-5; d_gene: .; CDR3nt: TGTGCCAGCAGCCAAGAGGGAGGGACCCAGTACTTC; CDR3aa: CASSQEGGTQYF
v_gene: TRBV7-8; abundance: .; j_gene: TRBJ1-5; d_gene: .; CDR3nt: TGTGCCAGCAGCTTTACCGGACCCCAGCATTTT; CDR3aa: CASSFTGPQHF
v_gene: TRBV7-7; abundance: .; j_gene: TRBJ2-5; d_gene: .; CDR3nt: TGTGCCAGCAGCGTGGCAGAGACCCAGTACTTC; CDR3aa: CASSVAETQYF
v_gene: TRBV2; abundance: .; j_gene: TRBJ2-7; d_gene: .; CDR3nt: TGTGCCAGCAGTGGGATCTACGAGCAGTACTTC; CDR3aa: CASSGIYEQYF
v_gene: TRBV5-1; abundance: .; j_gene: TRBJ2-1; d_gene: .; CDR3nt: TGCGCCAGCAGCCTCCGTCAGGCTGTAAGCAATGAGCAGTTCTTC; CDR3aa: CASSLRQAVSNEQFF
v_gene: TRBV10-3; abundance: .; j_gene: TRBJ1-4; d_gene: .; CDR3nt: TGTGCCATCAGTGAGCAAATGGTGGGGGGCTCTAATGAAAAACTGTTTTTT; CDR3aa: CAISEQMVGGSNEKLFF
v_gene: TRBV19; abundance: .; j_gene: TRBJ2-3; d_gene: TRBD2; CDR3nt: TGTGCCAGTAGACCCGGGACTAGCGCACCCGGTAGAGATACGCAGTATTTT; CDR3aa: CASRPGTSAPGRDTQYF
v_gene: TRBV11-3; abundance: .; j_gene: TRBJ1-1; d_gene: .; CDR3nt: TGTGCCAGCAGCTCATCTCGCCACACTGAAGCTTTCTTT; CDR3aa: CASSSSRHTEAFF
v_gene: TRBV19; abundance: once; j_gene: TRBJ2-3; d_gene: .; CDR3nt: TGTGCCAGTAGTATGCGAAGGGCCACAGATACGCAGTATTTT; CDR3aa: CASSMRRATDTQYF
v_gene: TRBV7-8; abundance: .; j_gene: TRBJ1-2; d_gene: .; CDR3nt: TGTGCCAGCAGCTTAGAGGCAGCAAGCTATGGCTACACCTTC; CDR3aa: CASSLEAASYGYTF
v_gene: TRBV20-1; abundance: .; j_gene: TRBJ2-3; d_gene: .; CDR3nt: TGCAGTGCCAACACGGGAGATACGCAGTATTTT; CDR3aa: CSANTGDTQYF
v_gene: TRBV28; abundance: .; j_gene: TRBJ2-7; d_gene: .; CDR3nt: TGTGCCAGCAGGAAGTGGGGCTACGAGCAGTACTTC; CDR3aa: CASRKWGYEQYF